The 6 T cell receptor beta chains presented below share a single source sample, sequenced in a study of T cell responses to AZD1222 COVID-19 vaccine. TCRdb keeps only in-frame clones here, not all; method: immunoSEQ multiplex PCR. In the table there are about 98,000 clones, 84% of which are singletons. Sequenced here: peripheral blood, sampled on day 0 of AZD1222 vaccination. All receptors derive from an adult in good health.

A few counts support this clone. J is TRBJ2-7 and V is TRBV9, with 9 bases identical to TRBD1. Germline CDR1 reads SGDLS; CDR2 reads YYNGEE. V was pared by 0 bases and J by 3 bases, with 13 bases of the junction left unmatched. The CDR3 is 18 residues long. The CDR3 loop reads CASSVEWRKGQGYYEQYF. Here the CDR3 DNA reads TGTGCCAGCAGCGTAGAGTGGAGAAAGGGACAGGGATACTACGAGCAGTACTTC.

The chain has TRBV4-3 and TRBJ1-6; no clear D gene. V was clipped by 5 bases and J by 4 bases, with 18 bases between them. Germline V gene lookup returns CDR1 LGHNA and CDR2 YSLEER. This CDR3 has 17 amino acids. This CDR3 is CASSLDRSISYNSPLHF. The CDR3 region has the DNA TGCGCCAGCAGCTTGGATCGGAGTATCAGTTATAATTCACCCCTCCACTTT.

This chain links TRBV15 with TRBJ2-1; D is undetermined. Looked up from germline, CDR1 is LNHNV and CDR2 is YYDKDF (reference sequence). The V gene lost 2 bases and the J gene lost 6 bases, with 8 bases spanning the gap. CDR3 size: 13 residues. CDR3 DNA sequence: TGTGCCACCAGCAGACTAAACGGCAATGAGCAGTTCTTC. Encoded protein: CATSRLNGNEQFF.

The CDR3 reads CATSDRGGNYGYTF. CDR3 DNA sequence: TGTGCCACCAGTGATAGAGGGGGCAACTATGGCTACACCTTC. The chain is built from TRBV24-1 and TRBJ1-2; TRBD1 matches at 7 bases. This CDR3 has 14 amino acids. Germline V gene lookup returns CDR1 KGHDR and CDR2 SFDVKD. J lost 2 bases, V lost 3 bases, and 2 bases had no gene match.

The chain combines TRBV10-1 with TRBJ2-3, with 9 nucleotides matching TRBD2. The germline V gene has CDR1 WNHNN and CDR2 SYGVQD (reference sequence). This CDR3 spans 14 amino acids. The trim removed 7 bases at V and 2 bases at J, leaving 4 bases unmatched. CDR3 DNA: TGCGCCAGCATATTAGCGGGAGCCACAGATACGCAGTATTTT. Residues: CASILAGATDTQYF.

The chain combines TRBV3-1 (or the pseudogene TRBV3-2) with TRBJ1-3; a weak D match, TRBD1 (6 bases). Germline values: CDR1 LGHDT, CDR2 YNNKEL (reference sequence). The V end lost 1 base, the J end lost 2 bases, and 12 bases lay between the germline ends. The CDR3 loop spans 16 amino acids. CDR3 sequence reads: CASSQVYGGPGNTIYF. CDR3 bases: TGTGCCAGCAGCCAAGTCTATGGGGGCCCTGGAAACACCATATATTTT.